Below, 11 T cell receptor beta chains from the same sample are listed, as sequenced in a study of CD8+CD57+ T cells in acquired aplastic anemia. Genomic DNA provided the template from which TCR beta VDJ and CDR3 profiles were obtained. TCRdb re-derived calls from the reads in MiXCR, one entry per CDR3 protein. This table has under 40,000 distinct CDR3 sequences, more than 75% appearing once. The sequencing input was sorted CD4+, CD8+, or CD8+CD57+ T cells (not recorded which) from PBMCs. These TCRs come from a human donor in good health, serving as a control.

V gene TRBV12-5 combines with J gene TRBJ2-2; the D is unclear. CDR1 LGHNT and CDR2 FRNRAP come from the germline V gene. V was clipped by 1 base and J by 0 bases, with 15 bases between them. The CDR3 has 18 amino acids. The CDR3 here is CASGLDDLSFANTGELFF. DNA of the CDR3: TGTGCTAGTGGTTTGGACGACCTCTCGTTCGCGAACACCGGGGAGCTGTTTTTT. The variable domain in full, completed from reference TRBV12-5 and TRBJ2-2, reads DARVTQTPRHKVTEMGQEVTMRCQPILGHNTVFWYRQTMMQGLELLAYFRNRAPLDDSGMPKDRFSAEMPDATLATLKIQPSEPRDSAVYFCASGLDDLSFANTGELFFGEGSRLTVL.

This clonotype was seen a handful of times. The chain joins TRBV19 to TRBJ1-5; D unresolved. The CDR3 runs to 12 residues. Germline loops: CDR1 LNHDA, CDR2 SQIVND (reference sequence). V was cut by 6 bases and J by 1 base, with 4 bases left in between. The CDR3: CASRQSNQPQHF. Written as DNA, the CDR3 is TGTGCCAGTAGACAGAGCAATCAGCCCCAGCATTTT.

This sequence joins TRBV20-1 and TRBJ2-1, with TRBD1 identical over 8 bases. The V and J ends lost 3 bases and 2 bases, in that order; junction bases with no gene match: 3. Germline values: CDR1 DFQATT, CDR2 SNEGSKA (reference sequence). The CDR3 loop spans 14 amino acids. The CDR3 reads CSASPGQAYNEQFF. DNA of the CDR3: TGCAGTGCTAGCCCGGGACAGGCCTACAATGAGCAGTTCTTC.

This clonotype was detected only a few times. The J gene is TRBJ2-3, the V gene TRBV15; D unclear. The CDR3 sequence is 12 residues long. Trimming removed 5 bases from V and 7 bases from J, with 10 bases in between. CDR1 is LNHNV and CDR2 is YYDKDF in the germline V gene (reference sequence). CDR3 bases: TGTGCCACCAGCGGTTTGGGGAATACGCAGTATTTT. Translation gives CATSGLGNTQYF.

This chain links TRBV25-1 with TRBJ2-3; D not certain. Per the germline V gene, CDR1 is MGHDK and CDR2 is SYGVNS. The V end lost 7 bases, the J end lost 0 bases, and 14 bases lay between the germline ends. The CDR3 is made up of 15 amino acids. The CDR3 region is CASKLSSSSTDTQYF. In nucleotides, the CDR3 is TGTGCCAGCAAACTCTCCAGCTCTAGCACAGATACGCAGTATTTT.

The V and J genes are TRBV30 and TRBJ2-7, with D perhaps assigned TRBD1 or TRBD2 (5 bases each). The CDR3 has 11 amino acids. V was trimmed by 5 bases and J by 3 bases, leaving 8 bases between them. Germline V gene lookup returns CDR1 GTSNPN and CDR2 SVGIG (reference sequence). In DNA, the CDR3 is TGTGCCTGGCTGGGGGACTACGAGCAGTACTTC. It codes for CAWLGDYEQYF. Drawing the rest from reference TRBV30 and TRBJ2-7, the complete variable domain is SQTIHQWPATLVQPVGSPLSLECTVEGTSNPNLYWYRQAAGRGLQLLFYSVGIGQISSEVPQNLSASRPQDRQFILSSKKLLLSDSGFYLCAWLGDYEQYFGPGTRLTVT.

In its sample, this clonotype was seen a few times. CDR3 protein: CASGDRGYEQYF. The DNA for the CDR3 is TGTGCCAGCGGGGACAGGGGGTACGAGCAGTACTTC. The chain employs TRBV7-8 and TRBJ2-7, with 11 positions matching TRBD1. The CDR3 sequence is 12 residues long. Germline V gene lookup returns CDR1 SGHVS and CDR2 FQNEAQ. Unmatched junction bases numbered 1, after V lost 8 bases and J lost 4 bases.

The chain joins TRBV19 to TRBJ2-7; D call uncertain. This CDR3 region has 12 residues. The germline V and J ends were trimmed by 7 bases and 3 bases, with 10 bases remaining between them. CDR1 is LNHDA, CDR2 SQIVND, per germline (reference sequence). In nucleotides, the CDR3 is TGTGCCAGTACTGGAGACGGCTACGAGCAGTACTTC. Its translation: CASTGDGYEQYF.

The gene calls are TRBV24-1 and TRBJ1-2; maybe TRBD1 (6 bases). Trimming cost V 2 bases and J 7 bases, with 10 bases left between them. Germline loops: CDR1 KGHDR, CDR2 SFDVKD. The CDR3 runs to 13 residues. Here the CDR3 DNA reads TGTGCCACCAGTGATTCAGGGGCCGGTGGCTACACCTTC. As protein: CATSDSGAGGYTF.

The rearrangement joins TRBV12-3 or TRBV12-4 to TRBJ2-1, with TRBD2 identical over 11 bases. Trimming at V came to 1 base and at J to 8 bases, leaving 4 bases not matched to a gene. The CDR3 loop spans 15 amino acids. The CDR3 reads CASSLEGLAAYEQFF. The CDR3 DNA reads TGTGCCAGCAGTTTAGAGGGACTAGCGGCCTATGAGCAGTTCTTC.

CDR3 coding DNA: TGTGCCAGCAGATCACGACAGGGTCTCCACGAGCAGTACGTC. It specifies CASRSRQGLHEQYV. The chain links TRBV5-6 to TRBJ2-7, with TRBD1 matching 7 bases. The CDR3 consists of 14 residues. Trimming removed 5 bases from V and 5 bases from J; junction bases left unmatched: 10. The germline CDR1 and CDR2 sequences are SGHDT and YYEEEE.